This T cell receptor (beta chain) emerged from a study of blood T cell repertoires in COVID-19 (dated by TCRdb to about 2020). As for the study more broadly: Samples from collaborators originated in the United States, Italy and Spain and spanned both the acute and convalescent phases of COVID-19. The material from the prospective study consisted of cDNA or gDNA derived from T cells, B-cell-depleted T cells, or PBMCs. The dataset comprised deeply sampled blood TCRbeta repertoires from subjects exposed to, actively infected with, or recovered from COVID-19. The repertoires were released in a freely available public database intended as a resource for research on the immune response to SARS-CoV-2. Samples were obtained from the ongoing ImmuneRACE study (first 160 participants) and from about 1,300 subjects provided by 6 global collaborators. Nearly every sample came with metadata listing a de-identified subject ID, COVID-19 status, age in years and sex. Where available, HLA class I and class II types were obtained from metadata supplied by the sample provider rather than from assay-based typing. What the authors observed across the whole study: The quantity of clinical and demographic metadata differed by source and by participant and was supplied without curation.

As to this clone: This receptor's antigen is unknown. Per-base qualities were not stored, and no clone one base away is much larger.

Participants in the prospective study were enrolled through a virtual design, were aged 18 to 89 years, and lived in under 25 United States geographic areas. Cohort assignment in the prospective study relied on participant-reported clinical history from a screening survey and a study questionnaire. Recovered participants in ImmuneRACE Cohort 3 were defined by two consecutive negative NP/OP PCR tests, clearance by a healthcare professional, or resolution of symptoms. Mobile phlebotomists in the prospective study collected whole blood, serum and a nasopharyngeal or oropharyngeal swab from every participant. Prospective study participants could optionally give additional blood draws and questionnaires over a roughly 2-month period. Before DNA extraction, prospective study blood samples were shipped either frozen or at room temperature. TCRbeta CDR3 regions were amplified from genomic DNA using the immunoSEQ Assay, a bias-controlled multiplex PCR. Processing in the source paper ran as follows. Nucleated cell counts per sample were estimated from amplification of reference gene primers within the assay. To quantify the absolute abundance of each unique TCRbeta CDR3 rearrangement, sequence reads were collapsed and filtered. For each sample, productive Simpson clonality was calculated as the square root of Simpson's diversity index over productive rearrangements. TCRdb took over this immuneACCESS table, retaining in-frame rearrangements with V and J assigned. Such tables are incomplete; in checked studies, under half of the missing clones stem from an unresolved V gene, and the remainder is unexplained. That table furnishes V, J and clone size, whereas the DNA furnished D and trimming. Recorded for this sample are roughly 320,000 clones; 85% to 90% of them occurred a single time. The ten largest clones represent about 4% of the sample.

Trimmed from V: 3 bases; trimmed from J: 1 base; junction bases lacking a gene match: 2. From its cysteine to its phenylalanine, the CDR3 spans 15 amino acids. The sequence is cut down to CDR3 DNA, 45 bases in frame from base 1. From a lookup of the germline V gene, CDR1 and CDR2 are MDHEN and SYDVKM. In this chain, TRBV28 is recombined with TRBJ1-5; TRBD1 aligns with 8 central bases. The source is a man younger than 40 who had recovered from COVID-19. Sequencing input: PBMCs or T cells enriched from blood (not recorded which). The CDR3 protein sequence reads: CASSLRQGSNQPQHF. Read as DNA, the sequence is TGTGCCAGCAGTTTGCGACAGGGGAGCAATCAGCCCCAGCATTTT.